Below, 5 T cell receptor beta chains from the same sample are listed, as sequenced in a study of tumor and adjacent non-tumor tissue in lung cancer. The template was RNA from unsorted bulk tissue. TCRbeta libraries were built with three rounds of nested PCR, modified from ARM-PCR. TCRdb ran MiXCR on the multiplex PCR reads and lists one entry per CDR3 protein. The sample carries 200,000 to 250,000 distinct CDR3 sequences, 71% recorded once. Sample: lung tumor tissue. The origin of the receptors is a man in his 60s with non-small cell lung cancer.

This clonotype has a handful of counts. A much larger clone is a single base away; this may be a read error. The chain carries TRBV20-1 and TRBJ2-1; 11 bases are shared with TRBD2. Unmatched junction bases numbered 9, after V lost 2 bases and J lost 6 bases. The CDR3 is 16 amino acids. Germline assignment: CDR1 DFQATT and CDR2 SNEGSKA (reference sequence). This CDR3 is CSARPLLAGVINEQFF. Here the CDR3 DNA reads TGCAGTGCTAGACCCCTACTAGCGGGAGTTATCAATGAGCAGTTCTTC.

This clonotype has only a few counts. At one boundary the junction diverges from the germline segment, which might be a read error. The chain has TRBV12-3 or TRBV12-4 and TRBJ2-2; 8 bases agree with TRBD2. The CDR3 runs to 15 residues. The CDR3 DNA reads TGTGCCAGCAGCCGACTTAGCGGGGCCACCTGGGAGCTGTTTTTT. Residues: CASSRLSGATWELFF.

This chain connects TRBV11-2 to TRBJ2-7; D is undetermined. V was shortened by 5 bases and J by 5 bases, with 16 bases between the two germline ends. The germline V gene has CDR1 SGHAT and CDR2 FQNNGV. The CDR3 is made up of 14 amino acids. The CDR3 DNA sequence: TGTGCCAGCAGCCCCCTCACAGTAAGAGACGAGCAGTACTTC. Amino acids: CASSPLTVRDEQYF.

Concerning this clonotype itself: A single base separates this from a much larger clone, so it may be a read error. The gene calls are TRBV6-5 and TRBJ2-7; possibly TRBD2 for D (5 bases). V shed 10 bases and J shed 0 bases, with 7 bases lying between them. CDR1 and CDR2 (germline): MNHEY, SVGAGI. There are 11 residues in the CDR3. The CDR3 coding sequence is TGTGCCAACCGGGACTCCTACGAGCAGTACTTC. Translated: CANRDSYEQYF.

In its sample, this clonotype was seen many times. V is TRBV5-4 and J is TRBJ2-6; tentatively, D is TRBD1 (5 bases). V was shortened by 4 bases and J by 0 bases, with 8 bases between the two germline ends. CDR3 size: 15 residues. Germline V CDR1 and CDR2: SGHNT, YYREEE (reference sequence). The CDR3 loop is CASSDRSSGANVLTF. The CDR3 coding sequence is TGTGCCAGCAGCGACAGAAGCTCTGGGGCCAACGTCCTGACTTTC.